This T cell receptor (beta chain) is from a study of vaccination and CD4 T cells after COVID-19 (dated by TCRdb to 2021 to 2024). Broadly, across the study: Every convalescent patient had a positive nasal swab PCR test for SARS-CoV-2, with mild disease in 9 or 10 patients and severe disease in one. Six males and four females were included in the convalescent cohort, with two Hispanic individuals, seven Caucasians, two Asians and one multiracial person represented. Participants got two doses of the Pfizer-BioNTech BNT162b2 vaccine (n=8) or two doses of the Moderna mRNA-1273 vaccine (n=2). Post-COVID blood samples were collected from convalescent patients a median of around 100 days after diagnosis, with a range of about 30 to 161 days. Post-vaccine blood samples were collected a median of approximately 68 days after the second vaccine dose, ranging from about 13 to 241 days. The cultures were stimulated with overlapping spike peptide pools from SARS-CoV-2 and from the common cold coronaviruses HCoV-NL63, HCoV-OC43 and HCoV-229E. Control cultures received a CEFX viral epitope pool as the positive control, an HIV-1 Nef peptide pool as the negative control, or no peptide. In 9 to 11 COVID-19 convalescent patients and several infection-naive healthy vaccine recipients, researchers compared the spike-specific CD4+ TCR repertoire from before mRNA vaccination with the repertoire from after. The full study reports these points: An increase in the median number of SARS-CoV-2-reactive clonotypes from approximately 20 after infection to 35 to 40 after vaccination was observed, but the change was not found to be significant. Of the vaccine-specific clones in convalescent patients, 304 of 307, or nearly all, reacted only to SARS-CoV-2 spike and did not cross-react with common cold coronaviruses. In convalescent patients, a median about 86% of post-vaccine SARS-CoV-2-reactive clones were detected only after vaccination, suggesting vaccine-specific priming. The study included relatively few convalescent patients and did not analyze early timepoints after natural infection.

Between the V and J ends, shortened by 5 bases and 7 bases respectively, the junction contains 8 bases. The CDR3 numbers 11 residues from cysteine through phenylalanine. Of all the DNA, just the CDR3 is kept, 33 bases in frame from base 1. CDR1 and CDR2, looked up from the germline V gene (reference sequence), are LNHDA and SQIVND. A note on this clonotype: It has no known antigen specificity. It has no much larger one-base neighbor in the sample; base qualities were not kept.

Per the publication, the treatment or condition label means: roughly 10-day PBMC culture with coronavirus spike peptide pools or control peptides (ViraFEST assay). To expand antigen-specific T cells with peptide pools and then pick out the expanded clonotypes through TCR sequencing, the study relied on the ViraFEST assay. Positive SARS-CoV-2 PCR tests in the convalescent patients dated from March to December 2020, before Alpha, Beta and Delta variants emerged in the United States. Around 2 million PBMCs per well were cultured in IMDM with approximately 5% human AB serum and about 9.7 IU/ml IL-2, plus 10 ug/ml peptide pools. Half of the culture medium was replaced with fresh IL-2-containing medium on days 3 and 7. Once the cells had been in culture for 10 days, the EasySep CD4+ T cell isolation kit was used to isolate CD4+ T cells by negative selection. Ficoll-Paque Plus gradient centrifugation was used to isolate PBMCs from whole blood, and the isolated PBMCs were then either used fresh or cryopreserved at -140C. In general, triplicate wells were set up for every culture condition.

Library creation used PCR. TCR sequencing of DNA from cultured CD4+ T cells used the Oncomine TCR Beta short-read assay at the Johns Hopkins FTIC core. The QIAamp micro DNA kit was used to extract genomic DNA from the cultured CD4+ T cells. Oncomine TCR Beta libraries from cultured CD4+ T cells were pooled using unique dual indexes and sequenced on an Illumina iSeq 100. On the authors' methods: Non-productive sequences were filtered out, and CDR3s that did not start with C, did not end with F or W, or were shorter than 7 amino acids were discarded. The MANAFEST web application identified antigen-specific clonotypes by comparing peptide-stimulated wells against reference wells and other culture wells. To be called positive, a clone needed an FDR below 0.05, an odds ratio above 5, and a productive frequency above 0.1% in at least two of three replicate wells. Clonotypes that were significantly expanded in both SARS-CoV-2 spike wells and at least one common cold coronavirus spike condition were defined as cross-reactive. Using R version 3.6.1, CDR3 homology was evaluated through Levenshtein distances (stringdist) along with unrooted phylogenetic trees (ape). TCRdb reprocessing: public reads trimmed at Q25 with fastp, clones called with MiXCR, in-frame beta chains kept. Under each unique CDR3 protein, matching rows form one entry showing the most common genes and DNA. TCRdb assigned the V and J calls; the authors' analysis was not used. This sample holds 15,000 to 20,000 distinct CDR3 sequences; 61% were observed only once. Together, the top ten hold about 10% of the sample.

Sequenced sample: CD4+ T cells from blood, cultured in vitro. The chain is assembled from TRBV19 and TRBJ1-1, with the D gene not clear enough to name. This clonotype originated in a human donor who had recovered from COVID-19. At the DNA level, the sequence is TGTGCCAGTAGTCGCTGGGGTGAAGCTTTCTTT. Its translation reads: CASSRWGEAFF.